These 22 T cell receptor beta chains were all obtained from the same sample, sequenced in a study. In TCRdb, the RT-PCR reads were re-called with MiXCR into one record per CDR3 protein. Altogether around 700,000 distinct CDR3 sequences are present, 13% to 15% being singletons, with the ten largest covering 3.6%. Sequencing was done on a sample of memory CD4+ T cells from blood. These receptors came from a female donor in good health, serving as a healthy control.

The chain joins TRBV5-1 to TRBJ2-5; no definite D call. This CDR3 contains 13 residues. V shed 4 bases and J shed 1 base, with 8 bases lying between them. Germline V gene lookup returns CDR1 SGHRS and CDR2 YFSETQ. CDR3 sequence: CASSGTPQETQYF. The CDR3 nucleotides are TGCGCCAGCAGCGGAACCCCCCAAGAGACCCAGTACTTC.

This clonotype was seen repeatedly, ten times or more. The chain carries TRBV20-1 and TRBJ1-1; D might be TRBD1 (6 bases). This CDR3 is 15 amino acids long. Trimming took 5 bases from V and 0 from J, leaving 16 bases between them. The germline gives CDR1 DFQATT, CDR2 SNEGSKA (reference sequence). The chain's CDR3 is CSAFDGQKLNTEAFF. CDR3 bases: TGCAGTGCTTTTGACGGACAGAAACTGAACACTGAAGCTTTCTTT.

The CDR3 reads CASSPTVGAEAFF. CDR3 DNA: TGTGCCAGCAGCCCAACAGTTGGAGCTGAAGCTTTCTTT. V gene TRBV7-9 combines with J gene TRBJ1-1; no clear D. V shed 5 bases and J shed 6 bases, with 13 bases lying between them. In germline, CDR1 is SEHNR, CDR2 FQNEAQ (reference sequence). The CDR3 runs to 13 residues.

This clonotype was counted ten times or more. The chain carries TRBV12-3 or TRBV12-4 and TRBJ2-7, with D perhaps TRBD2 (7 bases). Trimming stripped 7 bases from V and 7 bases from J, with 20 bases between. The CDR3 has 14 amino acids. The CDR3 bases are TGTGCCAGCACCTGGGGCTTCGGGGGGCAAGAGCAGTACTTC. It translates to CASTWGFGGQEQYF.

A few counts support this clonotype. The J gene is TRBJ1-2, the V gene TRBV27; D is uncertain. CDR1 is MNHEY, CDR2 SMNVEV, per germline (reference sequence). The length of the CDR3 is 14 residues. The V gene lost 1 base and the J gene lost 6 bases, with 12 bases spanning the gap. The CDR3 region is CASSLYGGRNGYTF. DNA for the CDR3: TGTGCCAGCAGTTTATATGGAGGGAGGAATGGCTACACCTTC.

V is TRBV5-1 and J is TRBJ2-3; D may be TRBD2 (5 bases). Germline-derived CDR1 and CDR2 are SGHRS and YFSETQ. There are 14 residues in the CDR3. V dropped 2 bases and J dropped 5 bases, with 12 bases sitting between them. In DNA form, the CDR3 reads TGCGCCAGCAGCTTAGCTGAGGAGGTAGATACGCAGTATTTT. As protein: CASSLAEEVDTQYF.

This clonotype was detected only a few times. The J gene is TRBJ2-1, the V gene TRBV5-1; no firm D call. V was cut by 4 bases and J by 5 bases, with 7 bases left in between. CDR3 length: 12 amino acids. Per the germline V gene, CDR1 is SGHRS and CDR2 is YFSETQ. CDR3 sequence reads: CASSLENNEQFF. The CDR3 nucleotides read TGCGCCAGCAGCCTGGAGAACAATGAGCAGTTCTTC.

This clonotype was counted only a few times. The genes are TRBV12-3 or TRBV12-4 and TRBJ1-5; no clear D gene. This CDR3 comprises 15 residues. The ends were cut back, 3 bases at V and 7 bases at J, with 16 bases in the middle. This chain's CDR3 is CASSFNSGSGQPQHF. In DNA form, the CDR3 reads TGTGCCAGCAGTTTCAATTCGGGCTCGGGGCAGCCCCAGCATTTT.

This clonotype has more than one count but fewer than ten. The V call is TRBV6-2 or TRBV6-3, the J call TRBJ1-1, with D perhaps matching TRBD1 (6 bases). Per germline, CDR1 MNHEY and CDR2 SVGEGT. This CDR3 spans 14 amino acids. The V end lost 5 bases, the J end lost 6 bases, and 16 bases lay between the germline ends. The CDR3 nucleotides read TGTGCCAGCAGTGGGTCCCAGGGGCTGGCTGAAGCTTTCTTT. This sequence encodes CASSGSQGLAEAFF.

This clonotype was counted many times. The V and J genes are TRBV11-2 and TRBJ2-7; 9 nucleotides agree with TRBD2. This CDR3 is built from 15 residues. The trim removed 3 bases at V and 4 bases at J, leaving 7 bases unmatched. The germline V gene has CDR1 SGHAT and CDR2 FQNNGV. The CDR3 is CASSLREGGTYEQYF. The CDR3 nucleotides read TGTGCCAGCAGCTTGCGGGAGGGCGGGACTTACGAGCAGTACTTC.

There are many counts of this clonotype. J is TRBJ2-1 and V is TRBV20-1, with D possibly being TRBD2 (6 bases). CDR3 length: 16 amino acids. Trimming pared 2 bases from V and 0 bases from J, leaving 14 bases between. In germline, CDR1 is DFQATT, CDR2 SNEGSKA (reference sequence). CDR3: CSARSSRGGSYNEQFF. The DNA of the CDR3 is TGCAGTGCTAGATCGTCGCGGGGTGGCTCCTACAATGAGCAGTTCTTC.

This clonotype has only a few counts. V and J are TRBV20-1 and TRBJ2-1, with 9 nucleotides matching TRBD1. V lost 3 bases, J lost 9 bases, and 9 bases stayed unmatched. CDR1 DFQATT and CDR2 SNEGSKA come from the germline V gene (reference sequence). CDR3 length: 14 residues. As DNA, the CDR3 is TGCAGTGCTAGCAGTGGGACAGGGAGGCCTGAGCAGTTCTTC. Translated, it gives CSASSGTGRPEQFF.

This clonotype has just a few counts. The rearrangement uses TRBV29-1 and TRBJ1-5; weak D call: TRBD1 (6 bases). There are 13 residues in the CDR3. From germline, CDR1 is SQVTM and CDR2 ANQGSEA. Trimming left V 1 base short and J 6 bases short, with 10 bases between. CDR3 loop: CSVEAGGGQPQHF. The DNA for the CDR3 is TGCAGCGTTGAAGCTGGGGGCGGTCAGCCCCAGCATTTT.

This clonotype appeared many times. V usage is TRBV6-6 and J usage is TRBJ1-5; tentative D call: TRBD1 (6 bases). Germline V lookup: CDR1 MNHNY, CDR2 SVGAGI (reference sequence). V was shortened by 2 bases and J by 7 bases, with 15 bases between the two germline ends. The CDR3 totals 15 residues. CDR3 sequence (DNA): TGTGCCAGCAGTTACCTACAGGGATCAGGGCAGCCCCAGCATTTT. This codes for CASSYLQGSGQPQHF.

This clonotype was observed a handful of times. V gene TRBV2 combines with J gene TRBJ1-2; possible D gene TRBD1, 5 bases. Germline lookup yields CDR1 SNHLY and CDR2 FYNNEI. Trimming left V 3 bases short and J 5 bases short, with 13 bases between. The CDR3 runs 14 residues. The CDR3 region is CASSEGVTVYGYTF. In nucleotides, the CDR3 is TGTGCCAGCAGTGAGGGGGTAACCGTTTATGGCTACACCTTC.

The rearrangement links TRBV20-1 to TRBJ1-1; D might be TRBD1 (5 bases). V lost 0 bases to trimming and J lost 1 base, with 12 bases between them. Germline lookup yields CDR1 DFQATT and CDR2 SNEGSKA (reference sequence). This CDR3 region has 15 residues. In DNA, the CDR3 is TGCAGTGCTAGAGATTTATTAGACAGGAACACTGAAGCTTTCTTT. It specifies CSARDLLDRNTEAFF.

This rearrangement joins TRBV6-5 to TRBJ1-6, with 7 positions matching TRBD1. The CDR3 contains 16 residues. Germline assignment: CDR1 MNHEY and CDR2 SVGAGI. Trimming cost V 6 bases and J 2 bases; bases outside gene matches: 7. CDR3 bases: TGTGCCAGCAGCCCAGGGGGGGTAGCCTATAATTCACCCCTCCACTTT. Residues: CASSPGGVAYNSPLHF.

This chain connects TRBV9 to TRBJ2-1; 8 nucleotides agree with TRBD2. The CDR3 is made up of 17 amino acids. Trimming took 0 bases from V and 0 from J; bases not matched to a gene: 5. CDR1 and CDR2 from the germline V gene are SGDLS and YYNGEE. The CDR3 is CASSVAAGGGSYNEQFF. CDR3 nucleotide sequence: TGTGCCAGCAGCGTAGCGGCGGGGGGTGGCTCCTACAATGAGCAGTTCTTC.

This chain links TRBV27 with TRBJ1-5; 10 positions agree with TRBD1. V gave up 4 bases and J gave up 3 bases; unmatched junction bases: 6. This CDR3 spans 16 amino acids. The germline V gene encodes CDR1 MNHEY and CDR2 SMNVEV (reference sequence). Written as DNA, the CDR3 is TGTGCCAGCAGTTCGGGGACAGGGGTTGACAATCAGCCCCAGCATTTT. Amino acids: CASSSGTGVDNQPQHF.

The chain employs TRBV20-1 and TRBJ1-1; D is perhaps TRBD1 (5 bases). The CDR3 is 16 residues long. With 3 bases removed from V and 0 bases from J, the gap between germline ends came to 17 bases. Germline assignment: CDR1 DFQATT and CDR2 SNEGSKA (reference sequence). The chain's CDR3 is CSASQMRGSLNTEAFF. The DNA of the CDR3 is TGCAGTGCTAGCCAAATGAGGGGCAGTTTGAACACTGAAGCTTTCTTT.

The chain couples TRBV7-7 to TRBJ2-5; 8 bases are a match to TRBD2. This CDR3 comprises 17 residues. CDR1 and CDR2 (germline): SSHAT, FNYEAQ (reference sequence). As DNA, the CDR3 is TGTGCTAGCTCAGCGGGAGTTGGGAAGGGTTATCAAGAGACCCAGTACTTC. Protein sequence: CASSAGVGKGYQETQYF.

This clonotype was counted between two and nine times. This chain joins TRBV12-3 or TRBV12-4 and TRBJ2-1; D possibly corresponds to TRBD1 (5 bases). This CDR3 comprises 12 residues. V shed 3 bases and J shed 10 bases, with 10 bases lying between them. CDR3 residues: CASSFKGREQFF. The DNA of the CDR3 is TGTGCCAGCAGTTTTAAGGGGCGAGAGCAGTTCTTC.